Below, 10 T cell receptor beta chains from the same sample are listed, as sequenced in a study of Ad26.COV2.S vaccination and SARS-CoV-2 variants. This table comes from immunoSEQ multiplex PCR, and its TCRdb copy is limited to in-frame clones, with some not included. The sample includes hundreds of thousands of clones, about 88% of them seen just once. This sample's treatment: about 20 received Ad26.COV2.S at low or high dose, single or two shots; several received placebo; per-sample allocation not given. Day 63 after the first injection of vaccine or placebo was the sampling time. This specimen was peripheral blood, taken in a trial of Ad26.COV2.S vaccine versus placebo. The source of these receptors is a person aged 18 to 59 who received the Ad26.COV2.S COVID-19 vaccine or a placebo.

The chain recombines TRBV5-1 with TRBJ1-5; D may be TRBD1 (5 bases). This CDR3 is built from 15 residues. Trimming shortened V by 0 bases and J by 7 bases, and 14 bases separated the two germline ends. Germline V gives CDR1 SGHRS, CDR2 YFSETQ. CDR3 sequence: CASSLDVGVEQPQHF. The CDR3 DNA reads as TGCGCCAGCAGCTTGGATGTAGGGGTTGAGCAGCCCCAGCATTTT.

The chain couples TRBV24-1 to TRBJ2-1, with 7 bases aligning to TRBD2. The CDR3 length is 14 residues. J was trimmed by 10 bases and V by 4 bases; bases with no gene match: 9. Germline V gives CDR1 KGHDR, CDR2 SFDVKD. The CDR3 coding sequence is TGTGCCACCAGTGAGGGGGGGAGGCTGAGCGAGCAGTTCTTC. Encoded protein: CATSEGGRLSEQFF.

Points on this clone: The sample carries other DNA sequences with the same CDR3. CDR3 bases: TGTGCCAGCAGCCTGGTGGGGGGCGGCTATGGCTACACCTTC. Amino acid sequence: CASSLVGGGYGYTF. The rearrangement joins TRBV5-4 to TRBJ1-2; TRBD1 might be the D (6 bases). The V gene lost 4 bases and the J gene lost 4 bases, with 14 bases spanning the gap. Germline CDR1 and CDR2: SGHNT and YYREEE (reference sequence). CDR3 length: 14 residues.

The chain carries TRBV4-3 and TRBJ2-1; D possibly matches TRBD1 or TRBD2 (6 bases each). Germline lookup yields CDR1 LGHNA and CDR2 YSLEER. The CDR3 spans 19 residues. Trimming removed 0 bases at V and 0 bases at J, with 18 bases between. The CDR3 region has the DNA TGCGCCAGCAGCCAAGAAGGAGGGGGGTGGCAGGGCTCCTACAATGAGCAGTTCTTC. This codes for CASSQEGGGWQGSYNEQFF.

This chain connects TRBV21-1 to TRBJ1-2; the table names TRBD1, a call not compared with the DNA. TRBV21-1 is tagged as a pseudogene. The CDR3 loop spans 13 amino acids. CDR3 loop: CASRGGPVYGYTF. CDR3 nucleotides: TGTGCCAGCAGGGGTGGGCCGGTCTATGGCTACACCTTC.

The chain links TRBV7-9 to TRBJ1-3; no firm D call. Germline CDR1 SEHNR, CDR2 FQNEAQ (reference sequence). V was shortened by 5 bases and J by 0 bases, with 5 bases between the two germline ends. The CDR3 covers 13 residues. CDR3 protein: CASSLNSGNTIYF. For the CDR3, the DNA is TGTGCCAGCAGCCTCAACTCTGGAAACACCATATATTTT.

The chain links TRBV30 to TRBJ1-1; unclear D gene. The CDR3 is made up of 11 amino acids. The germline gives CDR1 GTSNPN, CDR2 SVGIG (reference sequence). The ends were cut back, 3 bases at V and 1 base at J, with 3 bases in the middle. CDR3 nucleotides: TGTGCCTGGAGGTGGAACACTGAAGCTTTCTTT. It codes for CAWRWNTEAFF.

V usage is TRBV7-3 and J usage is TRBJ2-1, with D unclear. Trimming took 2 bases from V and 4 from J, leaving 12 bases between them. This CDR3 has 15 amino acids. Germline-derived CDR1 and CDR2 are SGHTA and FQGTGA. CDR3 bases: TGTGCCAGCAGCTTAGCTCCGGGCACTTACAATGAGCAGTTCTTC. It encodes CASSLAPGTYNEQFF.

This clone was seen more than once but under ten times. This sequence joins TRBV24-1 and TRBJ2-1, with 7 positions matching TRBD2. The CDR3 covers 16 residues. V was clipped by 4 bases and J by 2 bases; unmatched bases: 7. Per germline, CDR1 KGHDR and CDR2 SFDVKD. As DNA, the CDR3 is TGTGCCACCAGTGACGGGAGGAGGAGCCCCTACAATGAGCAGTTCTTC. Amino acids: CATSDGRRSPYNEQFF.

The chain recombines TRBV6-5 with TRBJ2-3; 8 nucleotides line up with TRBD2. The germline CDR1 and CDR2 sequences are MNHEY and SVGAGI. Trimming at V came to 6 bases and at J to 7 bases, leaving 3 bases not matched to a gene. The CDR3 length is 12 residues. In DNA form, the CDR3 reads TGTGCCAGCAGAACGGGGGGGAATACGCAGTATTTT. Its translation: CASRTGGNTQYF.